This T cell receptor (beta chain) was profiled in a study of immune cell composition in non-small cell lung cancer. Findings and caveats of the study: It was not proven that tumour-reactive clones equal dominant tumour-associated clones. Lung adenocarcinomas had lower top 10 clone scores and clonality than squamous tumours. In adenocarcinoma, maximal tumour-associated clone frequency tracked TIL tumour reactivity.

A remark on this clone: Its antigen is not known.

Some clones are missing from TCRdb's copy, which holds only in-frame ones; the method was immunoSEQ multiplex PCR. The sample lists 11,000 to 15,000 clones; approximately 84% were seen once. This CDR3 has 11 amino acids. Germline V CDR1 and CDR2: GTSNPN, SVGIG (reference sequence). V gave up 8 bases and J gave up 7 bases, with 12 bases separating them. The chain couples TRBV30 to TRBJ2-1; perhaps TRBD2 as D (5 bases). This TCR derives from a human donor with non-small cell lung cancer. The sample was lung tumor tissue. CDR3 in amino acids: CAGWELNEQFF. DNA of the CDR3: TGTGCCGGTTGGGAGTTGAATGAGCAGTTCTTC.